The 4 T cell receptor beta chains presented below share a single source sample, sequenced in a study of immune evolution from preneoplasia to lung adenocarcinoma (dated by TCRdb to the early 2020s). The protocol used for the library was the immunoSEQ multiplex PCR assay. Drawn from immuneACCESS, this table holds only the in-frame rearrangements with V and J called that TCRdb kept. Clones are partly lost; checked studies trace under half to an unresolved V gene and leave the rest unexplained. For this sample there are 6,300 or so clones; approximately 88% appear just once. The ten biggest clones cover 2.5% to 3% of the sample. Sequencing was carried out using FFPE lung adenocarcinoma in situ tissue. Per the publication, the cell subset or site label means: preinvasive adenocarcinoma in situ (AIS). The origin of the receptors is a donor at least 70 years old with lung adenocarcinoma.

The chain links TRBV7-9 to TRBJ2-5, with D uncertain. V lost 1 base and J lost 2, with 11 bases in between. The CDR3 runs to 15 residues. Per the germline V gene, CDR1 is SEHNR and CDR2 is FQNEAQ (reference sequence). CDR3 residues: CASSLDRGVQETQYF. CDR3 nucleotide sequence: TGTGCCAGCAGCTTAGACCGCGGCGTTCAAGAGACCCAGTACTTC.

This chain joins TRBV5-1 and TRBJ1-4, with D unresolved. V lost 6 bases and J 0 bases, leaving 12 bases between the germline ends. Germline loops: CDR1 SGHRS, CDR2 YFSETQ. The length of the CDR3 is 15 residues. The CDR3: CASTLTGSTNEKLFF. The CDR3, as DNA: TGCGCCAGCACCCTAACCGGATCAACTAATGAAAAACTGTTTTTT.

The rearrangement uses TRBV5-4 and TRBJ1-2, with D unresolved. Trimming removed 1 base from V and 6 bases from J, with 16 bases in between. The length of the CDR3 is 15 residues. Looked up from germline, CDR1 is SGHNT and CDR2 is YYREEE (reference sequence). The DNA for the CDR3 is TGTGCCAGCAGCTTGCCTTCGACGGCCTCGGATGGCTACACCTTC. Amino acids: CASSLPSTASDGYTF.

The rearrangement uses TRBV10-3 and TRBJ1-1; D is uncertain. The V gene's germline CDR1 is ENHRY and CDR2 SYGVKD. Trimming took 6 bases from V and 1 from J, leaving 9 bases between them. CDR3 length equals 13 residues. The CDR3 nucleotides are TGTGCCATCAGCGAGACGGGGAACACTGAAGCTTTCTTT. As protein: CAISETGNTEAFF.